The clone carrying this TCR beta chain was recorded only once. This sample was taken from a study of blood T cell repertoires in COVID-19. The assay was immunoSEQ multiplex PCR, and TCRdb's table has in-frame clones only and misses some. The table lists some 170,000 clones, more than 75% of them singletons. CDR1 and CDR2 (germline): KGHSY, FQNENV. The ends were cut back, 3 bases at V and 7 bases at J, with 19 bases in the middle. The CDR3 runs 17 residues. V gene TRBV16 combines with J gene TRBJ1-6; possible D gene TRBD1, 6 bases. The sample was peripheral blood. The receptor was isolated from a middle-aged man with acute or convalescent COVID-19. The CDR3 bases are TGTGCCAGCAGCCATAGGGGGTCTCGAAATTGGAATTCACCCCTCCACTTT. This gives the protein CASSHRGSRNWNSPLHF.